The 21 T cell receptor beta chains below come from one sample, sequenced in a study of cytomegalovirus exposure and HLA in healthy donors (dated by TCRdb to 2016 to 2017). Library method: the immunoSEQ multiplex PCR assay. The source is immuneACCESS, and TCRdb retained only in-frame sequences with V and J called. Part of the clones is not carried over; for the studies checked, unresolved V genes explain less than half of this, and the remainder is unexplained. This sample has about 160,000 clones in its table, and just under 90% of those were observed once. Around 3.8% of the sample goes to the ten largest clones. The sequencing input was PBMCs. All receptors come from a man aged 18 to 30 in good health and CMV-seropositive.

This sequence joins TRBV19 and TRBJ2-7, with 15 bases matching TRBD2. V gave up 5 bases and J gave up 4 bases; unmatched junction bases: 3. Germline CDR1 is LNHDA and CDR2 is SQIVND (reference sequence). The length of the CDR3 is 15 residues. The CDR3 bases are TGTGCCAGTAGTCGGACTAGCGGGAGGGCATACGAGCAGTACTTC. Translating it yields CASSRTSGRAYEQYF. The complete variable domain, with remaining parts taken from reference TRBV19 and TRBJ2-7, reads DGGITQSPKYLFRKEGQNVTLSCEQNLNHDAMYWYRQDPGQGLRLIYYSQIVNDFQKGDIAEGYSVSREKKESFPLTVTSAQKNPTAFYLCASSRTSGRAYEQYFGPGTRLTVT.

The rearrangement links TRBV6-1 to TRBJ2-1; the D gene is possibly TRBD2 (6 bases). Trimming took off 4 bases at V and 5 bases at J, with 12 bases between the two ends. The CDR3 contains 14 residues. Germline V CDR1 and CDR2: MNHNS, SASEGT. In DNA form, the CDR3 reads TGTGCCAGCAGTGCCGGGACTCATAACAATGAGCAGTTCTTC. It is translated as CASSAGTHNNEQFF.

The chain is built from TRBV11-2 and TRBJ2-1, with 7 bases lining up with TRBD2. This CDR3 region has 18 residues. J was trimmed by 5 bases and V by 0 bases; bases with no gene match: 13. From germline, CDR1 is SGHAT and CDR2 FQNNGV. This chain's CDR3 is CASSLDATQAGLNNEQFF. Here the CDR3 DNA reads TGTGCCAGCAGCTTAGATGCCACTCAAGCGGGACTAAACAATGAGCAGTTCTTC.

The sample holds one count of this clone. The chain carries TRBV19 and TRBJ1-2; 7 positions agree with TRBD1. The CDR3 is 13 residues long. Unmatched junction bases numbered 5, after V lost 7 bases and J lost 3 bases. The germline V gene encodes CDR1 LNHDA and CDR2 SQIVND (reference sequence). The CDR3 loop reads CASNNRGDYGYTF. DNA of the CDR3: TGTGCCAGTAATAACAGGGGAGACTATGGCTACACCTTC.

This rearrangement joins TRBV28 to TRBJ2-7, with TRBD2 matching 13 bases. Trimming at V came to 2 bases and at J to 5 bases, leaving 18 bases not matched to a gene. Germline assignment: CDR1 MDHEN and CDR2 SYDVKM. The CDR3 consists of 20 residues. The CDR3: CASSLPGLAGVVLRSDEQYF. The CDR3 DNA follows: TGTGCCAGCAGTTTACCTGGACTAGCGGGAGTGGTACTTAGGTCAGACGAGCAGTACTTC. Full variable domain (rest looked up from reference TRBV28 and TRBJ2-7): DVKVTQSSRYLVKRTGEKVFLECVQDMDHENMFWYRQDPGLGLRLIYFSYDVKMKEKGDIPEGYSVSREKKERFSLILESASTNQTSMYLCASSLPGLAGVVLRSDEQYFGPGTRLTVT.

The V call is TRBV28, the J call TRBJ1-1, with D hard to call. V gave up 5 bases and J gave up 3 bases, with 22 bases separating them. The CDR3 extends over 17 amino acids. The germline CDR1 and CDR2 sequences are MDHEN and SYDVKM. CDR3: CASSRLVGKSTDTEAFF. The CDR3 nucleotides are TGTGCCAGCAGTCGGTTAGTCGGGAAATCGACTGACACTGAAGCTTTCTTT.

This clone showed up just a few times. This chain uses TRBV5-4 with TRBJ2-7, with 7 nucleotides matching TRBD2. V trimming: 0 bases; J trimming: 4 bases; junction bases outside the gene matches: 7. CDR1 and CDR2 from the germline V gene are SGHNT and YYREEE (reference sequence). CDR3 size: 15 residues. The CDR3 nucleotides are TGTGCCAGCAGCTTGGATGGGGGAGGGGCTTACGAGCAGTACTTC. It specifies CASSLDGGGAYEQYF.

This chain links TRBV5-4 with TRBJ2-2; D is uncertain. The length of the CDR3 is 15 residues. V was clipped by 4 bases and J by 5 bases, with 15 bases between them. Germline V gene data show CDR1 as SGHNT and CDR2 as YYREEE (reference sequence). The CDR3 DNA sequence: TGTGCCAGCAGCCCGACCAGAGGTGGAACCGGGGAGCTGTTTTTT. Translating it yields CASSPTRGGTGELFF.

This clone occurred once. The chain links TRBV7-8 to TRBJ2-7, with 10 bases aligning to TRBD2. Germline CDR1 is SGHVS and CDR2 is FQNEAQ. V shed 1 base and J 2 bases; nucleotides not matched to a gene: 5. This CDR3 has 16 residues. CDR3 bases: TGTGCCAGCAGCTTAGGTAGTCTAGCGGGAGCCTACGAGCAGTACTTC. Protein product: CASSLGSLAGAYEQYF. The full variable domain, completed using reference TRBV7-8 and TRBJ2-7, is GAGVSQSPRYKVAKRGQDVALRCDPISGHVSLFWYQQALGQGPEFLTYFQNEAQLDKSGLPSDRFFAERPEGSVSTLKIQRTQQEDSAVYLCASSLGSLAGAYEQYFGPGTRLTVT.

The chain recombines TRBV6-1 with TRBJ2-1; 10 bases are a match to TRBD2. The V gene end was trimmed by 8 bases and the J gene end by 2 bases; junction bases not matched to a gene: 6. CDR1 is MNHNS, CDR2 SASEGT, per germline. The CDR3 extends over 15 amino acids. The CDR3 DNA sequence: TGTGCCAGCTTGAGCGGGAGGGCCACCTACAATGAGCAGTTCTTC. This gives the protein CASLSGRATYNEQFF.

The genes are TRBV4-1 and TRBJ2-3, with 16 bases matching TRBD2. Germline trimming cut 7 bases from V and 11 bases from J; bases unmatched to any gene: 12. CDR1 is MGHRA and CDR2 is YSYEKL in the germline V gene. The CDR3 is made up of 16 amino acids. The CDR3 reads CASTPGLAGGPGGQYF. Here the CDR3 DNA reads TGCGCCAGCACCCCGGGACTAGCGGGAGGGCCTGGGGGGCAGTATTTT.

The chain recombines TRBV6-6 with TRBJ1-2; 7 nucleotides align to TRBD1. V was pared by 6 bases and J by 5 bases, with 6 bases of the junction left unmatched. CDR1 is MNHNY and CDR2 is SVGAGI in the germline V gene (reference sequence). CDR3 length: 13 amino acids. As DNA, the CDR3 is TGTGCCAGCAGAACGGGACAGCTGTATGGCTACACCTTC. Its translation: CASRTGQLYGYTF.

This rearrangement joins TRBV28 to TRBJ2-2; no firm D call. Trimming removed 10 bases from V and 8 bases from J, with 17 bases in between. Germline-derived CDR1 and CDR2 are MDHEN and SYDVKM. The CDR3 has 13 amino acids. The chain's CDR3 is CATISVGWGELFF. DNA for the CDR3: TGTGCCACCATTAGTGTCGGGTGGGGGGAGCTGTTTTTT.

The V gene is TRBV6-5, the J gene TRBJ2-5, with a possible D match to TRBD1 (6 bases). Per germline, CDR1 MNHEY and CDR2 SVGAGI. V was pared by 6 bases and J by 3 bases, with 14 bases between. CDR3 size: 14 residues. The CDR3 DNA reads TGTGCCAGCAGGCAGGACAGAATGAAAGAGACCCAGTACTTC. It specifies CASRQDRMKETQYF.

This chain joins TRBV18 and TRBJ2-6; 10 bases align to TRBD1. Germline values: CDR1 KGHSH, CDR2 LQKENI. The CDR3 is made up of 17 amino acids. With 4 bases clipped from V and 3 bases from J, the junction kept 6 bases outside the gene matches. The CDR3 DNA reads TGTGCCAGCTCACTTTCGACAGGGGGCGTTGGGGCCAACGTCCTGACTTTC. Translation gives CASSLSTGGVGANVLTF.

In nucleotides, the CDR3 is TGTGCCAGTAGGTTCAGGGGAATTCCTGAAGCTTTCTTT. Amino acid sequence: CASRFRGIPEAFF. V gene TRBV19 combines with J gene TRBJ1-1; a possible D gene is TRBD1 (6 bases). CDR1 and CDR2 (germline): LNHDA, SQIVND (reference sequence). The CDR3 consists of 13 residues. The ends were cut back, 6 bases at V and 6 bases at J, with 14 bases in the middle.

The chain joins TRBV5-4 to TRBJ2-1; 8 positions agree with TRBD2. After removal of 3 bases from V and 4 bases from J, the junction contained 6 bases not matched to a gene. CDR3 length: 15 residues. Germline V CDR1 and CDR2: SGHNT, YYREEE (reference sequence). The DNA for the CDR3 is TGTGCCAGCAGCTCAGCGGGAGCCCCTTACAATGAGCAGTTCTTC. It specifies CASSSAGAPYNEQFF.

The chain links TRBV19 to TRBJ2-3; 8 nucleotides agree with TRBD2. The CDR3 loop spans 17 amino acids. Trimming took 9 bases from V and 2 from J; bases not matched to a gene: 16. From germline, CDR1 is LNHDA and CDR2 SQIVND (reference sequence). CDR3: CASRARSAGLVTDTQYF. CDR3 in DNA: TGTGCCAGCCGGGCAAGAAGTGCGGGACTAGTCACAGATACGCAGTATTTT.

The chain has TRBV7-3 and TRBJ2-1; the match to TRBD2 covers 7 bases. The CDR3 sequence is 14 residues long. Germline V gene sequence: CDR1 SGHTA, CDR2 FQGTGA. Trimming cost V 0 bases and J 4 bases; bases outside gene matches: 0. The CDR3 here is CASSLTGGYNEQFF. DNA of the CDR3: TGTGCCAGCAGCTTAACGGGGGGGTACAATGAGCAGTTCTTC.

The chain carries TRBV28 and TRBJ2-1; 9 nucleotides align to TRBD2. Germline CDR1 reads MDHEN; CDR2 reads SYDVKM. V gave up 3 bases and J gave up 5 bases; unmatched junction bases: 8. This CDR3 is 16 amino acids long. CDR3 DNA: TGTGCCAGCAGTTTTCGGCTAGCGGGGAGACACAATGAGCAGTTCTTC. Protein product: CASSFRLAGRHNEQFF.

This rearrangement joins TRBV27 to TRBJ1-2; D gene ambiguous. The length of the CDR3 is 15 residues. CDR1 MNHEY and CDR2 SMNVEV come from the germline V gene (reference sequence). V gave up 0 bases and J gave up 6 bases, with 14 bases separating them. The chain's CDR3 is CASSLSGNRGNGYTF. CDR3 nucleotides: TGTGCCAGCAGTTTATCAGGGAATCGGGGAAATGGCTACACCTTC.